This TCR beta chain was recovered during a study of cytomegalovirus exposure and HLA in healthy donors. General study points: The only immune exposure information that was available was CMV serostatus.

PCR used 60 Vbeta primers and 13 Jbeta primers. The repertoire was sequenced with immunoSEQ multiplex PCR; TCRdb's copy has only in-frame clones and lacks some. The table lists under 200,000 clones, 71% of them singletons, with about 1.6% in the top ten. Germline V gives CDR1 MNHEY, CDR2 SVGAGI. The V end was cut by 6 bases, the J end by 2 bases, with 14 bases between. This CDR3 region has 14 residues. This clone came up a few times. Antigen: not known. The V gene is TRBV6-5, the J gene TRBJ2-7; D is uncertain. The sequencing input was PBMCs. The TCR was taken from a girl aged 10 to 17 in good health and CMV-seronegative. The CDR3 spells CASSLGAQTYEQYF. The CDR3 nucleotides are TGTGCCAGCAGCCTTGGAGCGCAGACCTACGAGCAGTACTTC.